The T cell receptor (beta chain) under discussion was sequenced for a study of blood T cell repertoires in COVID-19. Study in general: Collection of acute and convalescent COVID-19 samples took place in the United States, Italy and Spain. Sources were T cells, B-cell-depleted T cells, or PBMCs; the material itself was cDNA or gDNA.

Methods used by the authors: The assay estimated nucleated cells by amplifying reference gene primers. Here immunoSEQ multiplex PCR was the method, and the copy in TCRdb shows in-frame clones only, minus some. D and trimming come from the DNA, and the V and J calls and clone size come from that table. Of roughly 200,000 clones listed, roughly 90% are singletons. Germline V gene lookup returns CDR1 LNHDA and CDR2 SQIVND (reference sequence). V lost 1 base and J lost 1; bases outside the gene matches: 3. This CDR3 contains 15 residues. This TCR was sampled from a man between 18 and 29 years old with active or convalescent COVID-19. The chain carries TRBV19 and TRBJ1-1, with 7 bases that match TRBD1. The material sequenced was peripheral blood. CDR3 nucleotides: TGTGCCAGTAGTATAGGGGGGACAGAGAACACTGAAGCTTTCTTT. Translating it yields CASSIGGTENTEAFF.